The next 6 T cell receptor beta chains were all read from a single sample in a study of blood T cell repertoires in COVID-19 (dated by TCRdb to the early 2020s). The library relied on the immunoSEQ multiplex PCR assay. This is the immuneACCESS table as TCRdb keeps it, with only in-frame sequences that have V and J called. A part of the clones is gone; compared with another copy, unresolved V genes explain less than half, and the rest is unexplained. This sample holds approximately 110,000 clones; around 79% were observed only once. The ten biggest clones cover around a fifth of the sample. Material for sequencing was peripheral blood. The receptor set was obtained from a man aged 65 to 85 with active or convalescent COVID-19.

The gene calls are TRBV15 and TRBJ1-5; 7 bases line up with TRBD1. Germline CDR1 and CDR2: LNHNV and YYDKDF (reference sequence). V trimming: 6 bases; J trimming: 4 bases; junction bases outside the gene matches: 9. This CDR3 contains 15 residues. CDR3 bases: TGTGCCACCAGAGGTGGGGACAGCCTAAATCAGCCCCAGCATTTT. This sequence encodes CATRGGDSLNQPQHF.

This CDR3 is CASSFSGGSTDTQYF. Written as DNA, the CDR3 is TGTGCCAGCAGCTTTAGCGGGGGCAGCACAGATACGCAGTATTTT. The chain carries TRBV7-9 and TRBJ2-3, with TRBD2 matching over 9 bases. The CDR3 has 15 amino acids. From germline, CDR1 is SEHNR and CDR2 FQNEAQ (reference sequence). V lost 3 bases and J lost 0; bases outside the gene matches: 1.

This clone was counted many times. This rearrangement joins TRBV4-1 to TRBJ2-2; possible D gene TRBD2, 5 bases. The CDR3 consists of 14 residues. The V and J ends lost 4 bases and 3 bases respectively, with 9 bases between them. Per the germline V gene, CDR1 is MGHRA and CDR2 is YSYEKL. The CDR3 protein is CASSLSSYTGELFF. CDR3 coding DNA: TGCGCCAGCAGCCTCTCTAGCTACACCGGGGAGCTGTTTTTT.

This chain joins TRBV19 and TRBJ2-3; maybe TRBD1 (6 bases). The CDR3 has 15 residues. V lost 4 bases and J lost 2, with 13 bases in between. The germline V gene encodes CDR1 LNHDA and CDR2 SQIVND (reference sequence). The CDR3 sequence is CASSTNRVPTDTQYF. The CDR3 DNA reads TGTGCCAGTAGTACGAACAGGGTCCCCACAGATACGCAGTATTTT.

Only a few counts were recorded for this clone. The rearrangement joins TRBV29-1 to TRBJ1-2; 9 nucleotides match TRBD1. V was clipped by 8 bases and J by 6 bases; unmatched bases: 7. Germline assignment: CDR1 SQVTM and CDR2 ANQGSEA. The CDR3 covers 12 residues. The CDR3 spells CSTTTGGDGYTF. DNA for the CDR3: TGCAGCACAACAACAGGGGGCGATGGCTACACCTTC.

The CDR3 reads CATSSDLAGGGETQYF. DNA for the CDR3: TGTGCCACCAGCAGTGACCTAGCGGGAGGAGGAGAGACCCAGTACTTC. V and J are TRBV15 and TRBJ2-5; 11 nucleotides align to TRBD2. The J segment lost 4 bases and the V segment lost 3 bases, leaving 7 bases of the junction unmatched. Germline assignment: CDR1 LNHNV and CDR2 YYDKDF (reference sequence). The CDR3 sequence is 16 residues long.